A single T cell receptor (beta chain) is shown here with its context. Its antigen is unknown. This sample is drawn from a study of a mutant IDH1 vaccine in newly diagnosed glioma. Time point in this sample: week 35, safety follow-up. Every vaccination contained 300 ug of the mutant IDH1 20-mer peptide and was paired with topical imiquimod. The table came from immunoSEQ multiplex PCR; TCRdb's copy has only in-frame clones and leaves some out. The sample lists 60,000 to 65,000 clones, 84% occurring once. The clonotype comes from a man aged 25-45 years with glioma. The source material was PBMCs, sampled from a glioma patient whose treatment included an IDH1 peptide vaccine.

CDR3 amino acids: CASSLSGEQYF. The DNA of the CDR3 is TGTGCCAGCAGTTTATCGGGCGAGCAGTACTTC. V gene TRBV28 combines with J gene TRBJ2-7; D is unclear. CDR3 size: 11 residues. V was shortened by 1 base and J by 6 bases, with 4 bases between the two germline ends. The germline CDR1 and CDR2 sequences are MDHEN and SYDVKM.